This T cell receptor (beta chain) was profiled in a study of T cell repertoires in cytomegalovirus infection. Study-wide context: Selected CMV epitopes included recently identified HLA-C-restricted ones as well as well-studied HLA-B-restricted ones. Study results and limitations: HLA-C-restricted TCR beta clonotypes specific for CMV led the ex vivo response. Cumulative frequency of public TCR beta families picked out carriers of CMV plus the relevant HLA.

TCRdb re-analysed the reads in MiXCR, keeping a single row per CDR3 protein. The table includes roughly 160,000 distinct CDR3 sequences, about a fifth detected once. The ends lost 4 bases at V and 3 bases at J; junction bases unmatched: 2. The CDR3 runs 13 residues. Germline V gene sequence: CDR1 SGHVS, CDR2 FNYEAQ. For this clonotype: Its target is not known.

The sequenced sample was CD8+ T cells from cultured PBMCs, obtained from culture after CMV antigen stimulation. The receptor was derived from a human donor in good health (CMV status not recorded). Some clones in this sample may be carry-over from other donors' samples. This rearrangement joins TRBV7-6 to TRBJ2-7; 8 bases agree with TRBD1. The CDR3 reads CASSWGTGYEQYF. Here the CDR3 DNA reads TGTGCCAGCAGCTGGGGGACAGGCTACGAGCAGTACTTC.